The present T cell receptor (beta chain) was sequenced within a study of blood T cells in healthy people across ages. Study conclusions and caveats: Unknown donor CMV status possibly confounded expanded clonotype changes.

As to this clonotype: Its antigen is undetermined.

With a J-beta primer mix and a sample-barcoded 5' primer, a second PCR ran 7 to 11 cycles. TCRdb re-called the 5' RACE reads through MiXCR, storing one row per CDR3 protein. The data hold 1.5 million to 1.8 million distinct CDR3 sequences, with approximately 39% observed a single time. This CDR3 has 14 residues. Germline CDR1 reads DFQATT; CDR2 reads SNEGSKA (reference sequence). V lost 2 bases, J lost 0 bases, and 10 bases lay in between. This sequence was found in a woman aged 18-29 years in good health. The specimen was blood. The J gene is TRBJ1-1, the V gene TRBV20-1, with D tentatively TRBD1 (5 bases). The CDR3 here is CSARLSRVNTEAFF. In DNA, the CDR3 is TGCAGTGCTAGATTGAGCAGGGTGAACACTGAAGCTTTCTTT.